This TCR beta chain was observed in a study of T-cell reconstitution after alpha-beta-depleted transplantation in children. The library targeted TCRbeta and was prepared with unique molecular identifiers. MiXCR, applied by TCRdb to the PCR reads, yields one record per CDR3 protein. This sample has about 980,000 distinct CDR3 sequences, with 25% to 30% found just once. Germline V lookup: CDR1 LGHDT, CDR2 YNNKEL (reference sequence). V gave up 1 base and J gave up 8 bases; unmatched junction bases: 14. CDR3 length equals 17 residues. Study conclusions and caveats: About two months after transplant, alpha-beta T cells reportedly came from several hundred expanded graft clones. From surviving recipient T cells and thymic progenitors came the high day-60 TCRbeta diversity observed in some patients. From newly produced T cells came most of the T-cell counts and diversity one year after transplant.

This clonotype was seen at least ten times. The antigen remains unidentified. The rearrangement joins TRBV3-1 to TRBJ2-1; 7 bases are shared with TRBD2. The sample here was PBMCs, mostly from graft donor cells, taken 360 days after TCRalphabeta/CD19-depleted stem cell transplant. This clonotype originated in a boy under three years old who had a stem cell transplant for SCID, so the T cells may come from the graft donor. In DNA form, the CDR3 reads TGTGCCAGCAGCCAAGTGGGAAACGGACTAGTGGACGATGAGCAGTTCTTC. It yields the protein CASSQVGNGLVDDEQFF.